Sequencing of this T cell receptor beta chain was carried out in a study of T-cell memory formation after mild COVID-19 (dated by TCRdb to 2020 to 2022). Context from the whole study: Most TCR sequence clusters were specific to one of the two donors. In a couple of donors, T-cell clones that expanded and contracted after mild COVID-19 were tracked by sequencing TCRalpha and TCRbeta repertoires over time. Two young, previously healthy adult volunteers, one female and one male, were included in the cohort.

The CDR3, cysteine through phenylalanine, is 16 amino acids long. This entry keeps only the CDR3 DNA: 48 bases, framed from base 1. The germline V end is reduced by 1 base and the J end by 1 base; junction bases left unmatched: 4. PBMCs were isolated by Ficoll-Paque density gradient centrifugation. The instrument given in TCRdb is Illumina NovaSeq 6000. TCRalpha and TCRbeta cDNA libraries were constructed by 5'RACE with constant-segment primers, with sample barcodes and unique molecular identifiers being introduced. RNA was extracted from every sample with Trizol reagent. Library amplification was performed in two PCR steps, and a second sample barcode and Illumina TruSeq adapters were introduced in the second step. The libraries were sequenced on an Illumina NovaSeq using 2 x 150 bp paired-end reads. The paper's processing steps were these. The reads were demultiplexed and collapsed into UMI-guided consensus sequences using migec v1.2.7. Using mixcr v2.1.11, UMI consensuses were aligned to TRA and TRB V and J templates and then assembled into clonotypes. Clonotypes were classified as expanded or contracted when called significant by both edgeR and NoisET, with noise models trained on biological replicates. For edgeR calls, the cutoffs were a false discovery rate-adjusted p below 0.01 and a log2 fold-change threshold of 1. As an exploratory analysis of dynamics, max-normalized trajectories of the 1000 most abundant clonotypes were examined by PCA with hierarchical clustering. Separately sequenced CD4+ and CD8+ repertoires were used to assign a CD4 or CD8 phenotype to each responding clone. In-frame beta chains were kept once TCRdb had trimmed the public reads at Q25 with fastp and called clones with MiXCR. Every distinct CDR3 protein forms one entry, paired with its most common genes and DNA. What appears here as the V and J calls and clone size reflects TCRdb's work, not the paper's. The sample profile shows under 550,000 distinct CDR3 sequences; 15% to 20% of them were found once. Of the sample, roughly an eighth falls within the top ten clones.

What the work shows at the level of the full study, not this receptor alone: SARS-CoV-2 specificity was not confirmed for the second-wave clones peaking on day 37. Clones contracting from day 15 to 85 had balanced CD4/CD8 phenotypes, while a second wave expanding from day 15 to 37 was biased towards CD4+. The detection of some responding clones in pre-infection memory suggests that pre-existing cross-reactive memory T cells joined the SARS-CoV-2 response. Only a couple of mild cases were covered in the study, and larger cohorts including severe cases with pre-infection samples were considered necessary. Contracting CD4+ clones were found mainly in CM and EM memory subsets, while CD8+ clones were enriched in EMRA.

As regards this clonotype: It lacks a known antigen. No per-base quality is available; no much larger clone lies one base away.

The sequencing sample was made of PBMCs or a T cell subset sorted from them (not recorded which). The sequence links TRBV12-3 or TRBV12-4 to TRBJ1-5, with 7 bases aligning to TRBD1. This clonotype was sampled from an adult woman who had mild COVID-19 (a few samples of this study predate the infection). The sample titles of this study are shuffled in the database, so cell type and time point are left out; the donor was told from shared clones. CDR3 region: CASSLEVRGSNQPQHF. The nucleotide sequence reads TGTGCCAGCAGTTTAGAGGTCAGGGGGAGCAATCAGCCCCAGCATTTT.